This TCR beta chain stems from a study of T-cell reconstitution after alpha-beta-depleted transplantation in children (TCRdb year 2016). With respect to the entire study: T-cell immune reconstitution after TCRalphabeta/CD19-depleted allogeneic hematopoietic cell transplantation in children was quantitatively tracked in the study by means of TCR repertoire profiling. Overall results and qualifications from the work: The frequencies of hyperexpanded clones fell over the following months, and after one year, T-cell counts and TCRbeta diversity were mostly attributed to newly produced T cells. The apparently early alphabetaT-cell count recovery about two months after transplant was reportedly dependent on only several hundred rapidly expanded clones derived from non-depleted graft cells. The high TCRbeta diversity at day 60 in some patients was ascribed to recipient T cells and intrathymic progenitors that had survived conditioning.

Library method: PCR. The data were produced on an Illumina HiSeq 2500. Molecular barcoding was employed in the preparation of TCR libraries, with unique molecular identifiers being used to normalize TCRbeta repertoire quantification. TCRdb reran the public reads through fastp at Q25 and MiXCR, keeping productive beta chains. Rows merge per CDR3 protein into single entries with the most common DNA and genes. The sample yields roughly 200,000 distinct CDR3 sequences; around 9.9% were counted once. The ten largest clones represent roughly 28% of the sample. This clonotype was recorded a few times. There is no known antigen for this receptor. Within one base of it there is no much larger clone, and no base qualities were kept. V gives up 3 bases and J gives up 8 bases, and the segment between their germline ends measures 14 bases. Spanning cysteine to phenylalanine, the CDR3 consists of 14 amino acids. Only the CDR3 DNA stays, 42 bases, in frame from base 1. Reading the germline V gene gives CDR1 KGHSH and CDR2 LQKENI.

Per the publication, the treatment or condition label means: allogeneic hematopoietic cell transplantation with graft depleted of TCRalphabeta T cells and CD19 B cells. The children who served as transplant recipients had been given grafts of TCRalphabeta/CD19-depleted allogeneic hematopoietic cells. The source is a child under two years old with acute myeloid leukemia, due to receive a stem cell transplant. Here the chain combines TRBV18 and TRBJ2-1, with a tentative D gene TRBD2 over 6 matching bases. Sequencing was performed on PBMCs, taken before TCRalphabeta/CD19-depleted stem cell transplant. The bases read TGTGCCAGCTCACCTTCTCTAGCGAGGGATGAGCAGTTCTTC. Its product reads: CASSPSLARDEQFF.